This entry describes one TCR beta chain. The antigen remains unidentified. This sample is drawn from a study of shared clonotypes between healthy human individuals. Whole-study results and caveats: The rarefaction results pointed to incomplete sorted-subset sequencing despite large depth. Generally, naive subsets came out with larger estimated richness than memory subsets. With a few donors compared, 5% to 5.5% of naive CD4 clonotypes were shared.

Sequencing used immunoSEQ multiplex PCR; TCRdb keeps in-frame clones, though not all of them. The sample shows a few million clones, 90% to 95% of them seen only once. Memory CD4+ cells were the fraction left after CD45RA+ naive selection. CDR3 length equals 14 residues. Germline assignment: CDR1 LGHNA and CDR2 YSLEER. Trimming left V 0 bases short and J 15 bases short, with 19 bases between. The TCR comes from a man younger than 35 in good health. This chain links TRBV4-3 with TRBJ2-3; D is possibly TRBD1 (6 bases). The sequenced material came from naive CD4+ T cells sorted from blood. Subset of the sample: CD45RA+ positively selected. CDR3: CASSQDLGSAGEYF. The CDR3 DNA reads TGCGCCAGCAGCCAAGATTTAGGGTCGGCAGGGGAATATTTT.